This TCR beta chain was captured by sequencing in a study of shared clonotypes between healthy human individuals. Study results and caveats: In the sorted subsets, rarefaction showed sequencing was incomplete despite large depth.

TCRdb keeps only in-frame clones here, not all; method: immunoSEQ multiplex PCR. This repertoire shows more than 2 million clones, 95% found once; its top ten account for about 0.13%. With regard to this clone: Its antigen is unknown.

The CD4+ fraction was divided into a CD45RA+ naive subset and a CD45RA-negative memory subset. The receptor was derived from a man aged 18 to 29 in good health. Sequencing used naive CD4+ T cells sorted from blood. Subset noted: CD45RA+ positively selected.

As DNA, the CDR3 is TGTGCCTGGAGTAACATCCGGACTAGCGGGAACACCGGGGAGCTGTTTTTT. It translates to CAWSNIRTSGNTGELFF. The V call is TRBV30, the J call TRBJ2-2; 10 positions agree with TRBD2. Germline trimming cut 2 bases from V and 1 base from J; bases unmatched to any gene: 7. This CDR3 contains 17 residues. CDR1 GTSNPN and CDR2 SVGIG come from the germline V gene (reference sequence).